What follows describes a single TCR beta chain. This CDR3 has 13 amino acids. The record originates from a study of blood T cell repertoires in COVID-19. Turning to the study itself: The origin of the acute and convalescent COVID-19 samples was the United States, Italy and Spain.

In the source study's methods: Researchers report that nucleated cell counts were estimated from reference gene primer amplification. Clones were read by immunoSEQ multiplex PCR, and TCRdb kept only the in-frame ones, dropping some. D and trimming come from the DNA, and the V and J calls and clone size come from that table. The sample has around 320,000 clones, 65% to 90% seen once. The sequencing sample was made of peripheral blood. This rearrangement joins TRBV21-1 to TRBJ1-1. TRBV21-1 is noted as a pseudogene. This TCR came from a human donor in a cohort sampled during active COVID-19. CDR3 coding DNA: TGTGCCAGCAGCAACCGGGGAGGGGATGAAGCTTTCTTT. Its protein product is CASSNRGGDEAFF.